These T cell receptor beta chains were read from a single sample in a study of T cell responses to AZD1222 COVID-19 vaccine. Assay: immunoSEQ multiplex PCR; the TCRdb copy retains only in-frame clones and omits some. Among fewer than 180,000 clones listed, roughly 90% were seen once. Sequencing was performed on peripheral blood, taken 28 days after the second AZD1222 dose. The receptors stem from an adult who received the AZD1222 COVID-19 vaccine. The CDR3 runs from the conserved cysteine through the conserved F or W. Each record gives: clone size, D gene, J gene, V gene, CDR3 protein, CDR3 DNA. D genes are given only for firm matches. For some rows the clone size is stated as once, few or many, or as a class when expanded; others skip it.

abundance: NA
d_gene: NA
j_gene: TRBJ2-1
v_gene: TRBV21-1
CDR3aa: CASSNNWSSPGCIYNEQFF
CDR3nt: TGTGCCAGCAGCAATAATTGGAGCTCTCCCGGGTGTATATACAATGAGCAGTTCTTC

abundance: NA
d_gene: NA
j_gene: TRBJ2-5
v_gene: TRBV5-6
CDR3aa: CASSLVVNGETQYF
CDR3nt: TGTGCCAGCAGCTTGGTCGTGAACGGAGAGACCCAGTACTTC

abundance: NA
d_gene: NA
j_gene: TRBJ1-1
v_gene: TRBV15
CDR3aa: CATSRDSGLTEAFF
CDR3nt: TGTGCCACCAGCAGAGATTCAGGGCTGACTGAAGCTTTCTTT

abundance: once
d_gene: TRBD1
j_gene: TRBJ2-5
v_gene: TRBV7-9
CDR3aa: CASSPRGRRETQYF
CDR3nt: TGTGCCAGCAGCCCTAGGGGGCGCAGGGAGACCCAGTACTTC

abundance: NA
d_gene: NA
j_gene: TRBJ2-7
v_gene: TRBV5-1
CDR3aa: CASSSTAGGTYEQYF
CDR3nt: TGCGCCAGCAGCTCGACAGCCGGAGGAACCTACGAGCAGTACTTC

abundance: NA
d_gene: NA
j_gene: TRBJ2-7
v_gene: TRBV18
CDR3aa: CASSPVGGSVYEQYF
CDR3nt: TGTGCCAGCTCACCCGTGGGAGGATCAGTTTACGAGCAGTACTTC

abundance: NA
d_gene: NA
j_gene: TRBJ1-4
v_gene: TRBV28
CDR3aa: CASRGSDRATNEKLFF
CDR3nt: TGTGCCAGCAGGGGTTCGGACAGAGCAACTAATGAAAAACTGTTTTTT

abundance: NA
d_gene: NA
j_gene: TRBJ1-5
v_gene: TRBV5-5
CDR3aa: CASSSDNNQPQHF
CDR3nt: TGTGCCAGCAGCTCTGACAACAATCAGCCCCAGCATTTT

abundance: once
d_gene: NA
j_gene: TRBJ1-5
v_gene: TRBV7-2
CDR3aa: CASSLDPGGNNQPQHF
CDR3nt: TGTGCCAGCAGCTTAGATCCAGGCGGAAACAATCAGCCCCAGCATTTT

abundance: NA
d_gene: NA
j_gene: TRBJ1-2
v_gene: TRBV3-1/TRBV3-2
CDR3aa: CASSVSGDGYTF
CDR3nt: TGTGCCAGCAGCGTTTCAGGGGATGGCTACACCTTC

abundance: NA
d_gene: NA
j_gene: TRBJ1-3
v_gene: TRBV7-2
CDR3aa: CASSSQGAGNTIYF
CDR3nt: TGTGCCAGCAGCTCCCAGGGTGCTGGAAACACCATATATTTT

abundance: NA
d_gene: TRBD1
j_gene: TRBJ2-3
v_gene: TRBV27
CDR3aa: CASSLPGQPNTQYF
CDR3nt: TGTGCCAGCAGTTTACCGGGACAGCCAAATACGCAGTATTTT

abundance: NA
d_gene: NA
j_gene: TRBJ1-1
v_gene: TRBV18
CDR3aa: CASSPPAGVNTEAFF
CDR3nt: TGTGCCAGCTCACCACCGGCAGGTGTGAACACTGAAGCTTTCTTT

abundance: few
d_gene: NA
j_gene: TRBJ2-3
v_gene: TRBV18
CDR3aa: CASSRVAGTTDTQYF
CDR3nt: TGTGCCAGCTCACGTGTGGCGGGAACCACAGATACGCAGTATTTT

abundance: NA
d_gene: TRBD1
j_gene: TRBJ1-2
v_gene: TRBV4-1
CDR3aa: CASSQVRGLGQHYGYTF
CDR3nt: TGCGCCAGCAGCCAAGTCCGGGGGCTGGGACAGCACTATGGCTACACCTTC

abundance: NA
d_gene: NA
j_gene: TRBJ1-5
v_gene: TRBV3-1/TRBV3-2
CDR3aa: CASSQGTLNQPQHF
CDR3nt: TGTGCCAGCAGCCAAGGGACCCTCAATCAGCCCCAGCATTTT

abundance: NA
d_gene: TRBD2
j_gene: TRBJ2-7
v_gene: TRBV5-1
CDR3aa: CASSLATSGSFYEQYF
CDR3nt: TGCGCCAGCAGCTTGGCAACTAGCGGGAGCTTCTACGAGCAGTACTTC

abundance: NA
d_gene: TRBD1
j_gene: TRBJ1-2
v_gene: TRBV28
CDR3aa: CASSSGQGDGYTF
CDR3nt: TGTGCCAGCAGTTCAGGACAGGGGGACGGCTACACCTTC

abundance: NA
d_gene: NA
j_gene: TRBJ1-1
v_gene: TRBV7-9
CDR3aa: CASSLTEGVWAFF
CDR3nt: TGTGCCAGCAGTCTTACAGAGGGGGTCTGGGCTTTCTTT

abundance: NA
d_gene: NA
j_gene: TRBJ2-5
v_gene: TRBV7-2
CDR3aa: CASSLALETQYF
CDR3nt: TGTGCCAGCAGCTTAGCGCTAGAGACCCAGTACTTC

abundance: NA
d_gene: NA
j_gene: TRBJ2-3
v_gene: TRBV28
CDR3aa: CASSSISGGRVTDTQYF
CDR3nt: TGTGCCAGCAGTTCGATCTCCGGCGGACGGGTGACAGATACGCAGTATTTT

abundance: NA
d_gene: TRBD1
j_gene: TRBJ2-6
v_gene: TRBV28
CDR3aa: CASSRTGSGANVLTF
CDR3nt: TGTGCCAGCAGTCGGACAGGCTCTGGGGCCAACGTCCTGACTTTC

abundance: NA
d_gene: NA
j_gene: TRBJ2-7
v_gene: TRBV18
CDR3aa: CASSPVIGPYEQYF
CDR3nt: TGTGCCAGCTCACCAGTTATCGGACCCTACGAGCAGTACTTC

abundance: NA
d_gene: TRBD1
j_gene: TRBJ2-1
v_gene: TRBV5-1
CDR3aa: CASSTGTGIYNEQFF
CDR3nt: TGCGCCAGCAGTACTGGGACAGGGATTTACAATGAGCAGTTCTTC

abundance: NA
d_gene: NA
j_gene: TRBJ1-1
v_gene: TRBV7-2
CDR3aa: CASSSPVNTEAFF
CDR3nt: TGTGCCAGCAGCTCCCCCGTGAACACTGAAGCTTTCTTT